The subject of this entry is one T cell receptor beta chain. The data are from a study of T cell changes during pregnancy in multiple sclerosis. J lost 0 bases, V lost 5 bases, and 11 bases had no gene match. The germline CDR1 and CDR2 sequences are SEHNR and FQNEAQ (reference sequence). CDR3 length: 18 residues. The method was immunoSEQ multiplex PCR; TCRdb's version includes in-frame clones alone and lacks a portion of them. The data hold about 34,000 clones, with 80% to 90% observed a single time. The J gene is TRBJ1-1, the V gene TRBV7-9; TRBD1 agrees at 11 bases. The clonotype comes from a female donor with multiple sclerosis, enrolled in a pregnancy study. Specimen: CD8+ T cells from peripheral blood mononuclear cells, collected in the third trimester of pregnancy. In nucleotides, the CDR3 is TGTGCCAGCAGCCCTCCAGGGACAGGGGGACCAATGAACACTGAAGCTTTCTTT. This translates into CASSPPGTGGPMNTEAFF.